The clone carrying this TCR beta chain turned up a few times. Its antigen remains unknown. This sample includes further DNA sequences coding for the same CDR3. The J segment lost 2 bases and the V segment lost 0 bases, leaving 4 bases of the junction unmatched. The germline V gene encodes CDR1 SGDLS and CDR2 YYNGEE. CDR3 size: 15 residues. The sample is drawn from a study of cytomegalovirus exposure and HLA in healthy donors. Study results and limitations: Sequencing depth across donors, presence/absence analyses assumed, was roughly uniform. A previous analysis found most TCR beta V segments productive roughly 87% or roughly 30% of the time. A later examination showed that TCR association rates differed by HLA locus, with DRB1 most and HLA-C fewest.

The PCR ran on 60 Vbeta and 13 Jbeta primers. TCRdb's copy holds only in-frame clones and misses some; the assay was immunoSEQ multiplex PCR. The sample carries about 130,000 clones, around three quarters recorded once. What was sequenced was PBMCs. V is TRBV9 and J is TRBJ2-7; 8 nucleotides match TRBD1. The sequence was collected from a man aged 35-49 years in good health and CMV-seronegative. CDR3 sequence: CASSVASGGAYEQYF. The CDR3, as DNA: TGTGCCAGCAGCGTAGCGTCAGGGGGCGCCTACGAGCAGTACTTC.